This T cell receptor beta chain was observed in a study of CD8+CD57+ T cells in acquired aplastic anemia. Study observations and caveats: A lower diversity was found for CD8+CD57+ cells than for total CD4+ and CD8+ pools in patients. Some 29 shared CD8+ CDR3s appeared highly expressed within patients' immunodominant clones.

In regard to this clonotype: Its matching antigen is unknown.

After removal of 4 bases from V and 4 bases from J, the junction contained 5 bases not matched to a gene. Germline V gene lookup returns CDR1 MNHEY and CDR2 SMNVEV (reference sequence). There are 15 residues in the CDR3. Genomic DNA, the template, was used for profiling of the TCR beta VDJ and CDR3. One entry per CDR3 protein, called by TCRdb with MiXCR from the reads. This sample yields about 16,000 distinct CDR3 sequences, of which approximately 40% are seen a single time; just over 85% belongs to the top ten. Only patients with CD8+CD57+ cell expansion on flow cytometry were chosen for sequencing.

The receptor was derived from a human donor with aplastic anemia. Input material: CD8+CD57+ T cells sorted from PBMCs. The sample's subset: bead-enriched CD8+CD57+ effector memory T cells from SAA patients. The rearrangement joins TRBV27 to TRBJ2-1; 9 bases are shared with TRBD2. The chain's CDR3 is CASSSPGLAYNEQFF. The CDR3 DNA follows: TGTGCCAGCAGTTCACCGGGACTAGCATACAATGAGCAGTTCTTC.